The rows below give T cell receptor beta chains drawn from one sample of a study of T-cell reconstitution after alpha-beta-depleted transplantation in children. TCRdb re-analysed the PCR reads in MiXCR, keeping a single row per CDR3 protein. The data show around 78,000 distinct CDR3 sequences, 12% to 15% seen once. Specimen: PBMCs, mostly from graft donor cells, collected 180 days after TCRalphabeta/CD19-depleted stem cell transplant. The receptors were gathered from a male patient under 10 years old who had a stem cell transplant for acute lymphoblastic leukemia, so the T cells may come from the graft donor. Both conserved end residues are part of each CDR3. The D gene is left open where the match is weak. For some rows the clone size is stated as once, few or many, or as a class when expanded; others skip it.

>.|TRBV18|.|TRBJ1-6
CASSPRSSGSPLHF
TGTGCCAGCTCACCCCGGTCCAGCGGGTCACCCCTCCACTTT
>TRBD1|TRBV20-1|many|TRBJ2-2
CSASLHRGPGELFF
TGCAGTGCTAGCCTACACAGGGGGCCCGGGGAGCTGTTTTTT
>TRBD2|TRBV5-1|few|TRBJ2-3
CASSAGTSGTGTQYF
TGCGCCAGCAGCGCCGGGACTAGCGGCACTGGTACGCAGTATTTT
>TRBD2|TRBV20-1|.|TRBJ2-7
CSAPTSGIGSYEQYF
TGCAGTGCTCCTACTAGCGGGATAGGCTCCTACGAGCAGTACTTC
>.|TRBV7-2|.|TRBJ1-5
CASSLVDTLPGHF
TGTGCCAGCAGCTTAGTGGACACCTTGCCGGGGCATTTT
>.|TRBV7-2|few|TRBJ2-3
CASSLAAPWGDTQYF
TGTGCCAGCAGCTTAGCGGCACCTTGGGGAGATACGCAGTATTTT
>TRBD2|TRBV4-2|.|TRBJ2-3
CASSQETSGRALDTQYF
TGTGCCAGCAGCCAGGAGACTAGCGGGAGGGCCCTGGATACGCAGTATTTT
>.|TRBV20-1|few|TRBJ1-5
CSARRQFNQPQHF
TGCAGTGCTAGAAGACAGTTCAATCAGCCCCAGCATTTT
>.|TRBV6-5|many|TRBJ1-2
CASSFTPGGYTF
TGTGCCAGCAGTTTCACACCGGGGGGCTACACCTTC
>.|TRBV7-2|.|TRBJ2-3
CASSLARRDTQYF
TGTGCCAGCAGCTTAGCGAGGAGAGATACGCAGTATTTT
>.|TRBV7-9|many|TRBJ2-3
CASSQGPVSTDTQYF
TGTGCCAGCAGCCAGGGGCCGGTTTCCACAGATACGCAGTATTTT
>.|TRBV12-3/TRBV12-4|.|TRBJ1-1
CASSWTENTEAFF
TGTGCCAGCAGTTGGACAGAGAACACTGAAGCTTTCTTT
>.|TRBV4-3|.|TRBJ1-6
CASSQDQGVGSPLNF
TGCGCCAGCAGCCAAGATCAAGGGGTCGGTTCACCCCTCAACTTT
>.|TRBV20-1|few|TRBJ2-4
CSARDRNGLYF
TGCAGTGCTAGAGATAGGAATGGACTTTACTTC
>TRBD1|TRBV4-1|few|TRBJ1-2
CASSPAGQGKGYTF
TGCGCCAGCAGCCCGGCGGGACAGGGGAAAGGCTACACCTTC
>.|TRBV29-1|many|TRBJ2-3
CSVEDGLGRTDTQYF
TGCAGCGTTGAAGATGGTCTGGGGAGGACAGATACGCAGTATTTT
>.|TRBV6-5|few|TRBJ2-5
CASRSVRTQYF
TGTGCCAGCAGATCGGTGCGGACCCAGTACTTC
>.|TRBV7-2|.|TRBJ2-7
CASSLVVTYEQYF
TGTGCCAGCAGCTTGGTAGTGACCTACGAGCAGTACTTC
>.|TRBV7-9|.|TRBJ2-3
CASSFGNTDTQYF
TGTGCCAGCAGCTTCGGGAACACAGATACGCAGTATTTT
>TRBD1|TRBV6-1|few|TRBJ2-2
CASRWDRAVTGELFF
TGTGCCAGCAGATGGGACAGGGCCGTCACCGGGGAGCTGTTTTTT
>TRBD1|TRBV7-9|few|TRBJ2-1
CASKSYRGPSNEQFF
TGTGCCAGCAAGTCTTACAGGGGTCCTTCCAATGAGCAGTTCTTC
>.|TRBV4-3|few|TRBJ1-5
CASSQDSSFNQPQHF
TGCGCCAGCAGCCAAGATTCCAGCTTCAATCAGCCCCAGCATTTT
>.|TRBV5-1|many|TRBJ1-2
CASSLDGARGYTF
TGCGCCAGCAGCTTGGACGGGGCACGGGGCTACACCTTC
>.|TRBV6-5|few|TRBJ2-5
CASARGQETQYF
TGTGCCTCCGCCAGGGGTCAAGAGACCCAGTACTTC
>.|TRBV19|few|TRBJ2-4
CASSIPRPRIDVQYF
TGTGCCAGTAGTATCCCCAGACCCCGAATAGACGTTCAGTACTTC
>TRBD2|TRBV10-3|many|TRBJ2-7
CAIKLAGGREEQYF
TGTGCCATCAAACTAGCGGGGGGTCGAGAAGAGCAGTACTTC
>TRBD1|TRBV11-2|.|TRBJ2-7
CASSLRQGASYEQYF
TGTGCCAGCAGCTTACGGCAGGGGGCATCCTACGAGCAGTACTTC
>.|TRBV10-3|few|TRBJ1-1
CAISPQSGEAFF
TGTGCCATCAGTCCGCAAAGTGGTGAAGCTTTCTTT
>TRBD2|TRBV7-9|many|TRBJ2-3
CASILPRGAPPRDTQYF
TGTGCCAGCATCTTACCGCGGGGGGCGCCCCCGAGAGATACGCAGTATTTT
>TRBD1|TRBV15|.|TRBJ2-1
CATSRDRSSYNEQFF
TGTGCCACCAGTCGGGACAGGAGCTCCTACAATGAGCAGTTCTTC
>.|TRBV5-1|.|TRBJ2-5
CASSLVLPQETQYF
TGCGCCAGCAGCTTGGTACTGCCCCAAGAGACCCAGTACTTC
>TRBD2|TRBV5-6|few|TRBJ2-5
CASSALAAQETQYF
TGTGCCAGCAGCGCACTAGCGGCCCAAGAGACCCAGTACTTC
>TRBD2|TRBV7-2|.|TRBJ2-7
CASSIVGLAGVHEQYF
TGTGCCAGCAGCATAGTTGGACTAGCGGGAGTGCACGAGCAGTACTTC
>.|TRBV28|few|TRBJ1-2
CASSLGGVYGYTF
TGTGCCAGCAGTTTAGGAGGAGTCTATGGCTACACCTTC
>.|TRBV29-1|many|TRBJ2-2
CSPGTPQSNTGELFF
TGCAGCCCCGGGACACCACAATCGAACACCGGGGAGCTGTTTTTT
>TRBD1|TRBV12-3/TRBV12-4|many|TRBJ1-2
CASSPTGARGYTF
TGTGCCAGCAGCCCGACAGGGGCCAGAGGCTACACCTTC
>TRBD1|TRBV11-2|few|TRBJ2-1
CASSLDPGQVYYNEQFF
TGTGCCAGCAGCTTAGATCCCGGACAGGTATACTACAATGAGCAGTTCTTC
>.|TRBV4-3|many|TRBJ2-7
CASSQQPLSSYEQYF
TGCGCCAGCAGCCAACAACCTCTTAGCTCCTACGAGCAGTACTTC
>.|TRBV7-9|few|TRBJ2-7
CASSLDTSYEQYF
TGTGCCAGCAGCTTGGACACCTCCTACGAGCAGTACTTC
>.|TRBV4-3|many|TRBJ1-1
CASSPRVRQIGAFF
TGCGCCAGCAGCCCAAGAGTTCGACAGATCGGGGCTTTCTTT
>.|TRBV7-2|few|TRBJ2-7
CASSGGLYEQYF
TGTGCCAGCAGCGGGGGCCTCTACGAGCAGTACTTC
>.|TRBV25-1|few|TRBJ1-2
CASSLRGQPYGYTF
TGTGCCAGCAGTCTAAGGGGCCAGCCATATGGCTACACCTTC
>TRBD2|TRBV3-1|.|TRBJ2-2
CASSRPSSGRAASGELFF
TGTGCCAGCAGCCGTCCTTCTAGCGGGAGGGCCGCCTCCGGGGAGCTGTTTTTT
>TRBD1|TRBV5-5|few|TRBJ2-3
CASRPGQGAPDTQYF
TGTGCCAGCAGGCCGGGACAGGGGGCACCAGATACGCAGTATTTT
>TRBD1|TRBV4-2|few|TRBJ2-5
CASNDRGRTETQYF
TGTGCCAGCAACGACAGGGGGCGGACCGAGACCCAGTACTTC
>TRBD2|TRBV6-1|few|TRBJ2-7
CASREAGESYEQYF
TGTGCCAGCAGGGAAGCGGGAGAGTCCTACGAGCAGTACTTC